This T cell receptor (beta chain) was captured by sequencing in a study of T-cell reconstitution after alpha-beta-depleted transplantation in children. Preparation of the TCRbeta library used unique molecular identifiers. In TCRdb, the PCR reads were re-called with MiXCR into one record per CDR3 protein. Among around 480,000 distinct CDR3 sequences listed, about 33% were seen once. V shed 6 bases and J shed 6 bases, with 20 bases lying between them. The CDR3 has 15 residues. The V and J genes are TRBV12-3 or TRBV12-4 and TRBJ1-2; D may be TRBD1 (6 bases). The TCR comes from a human donor who donated a stem cell graft to a child with aplastic anemia. The sequenced sample was PBMCs from the stem cell graft donor, obtained from the stem cell graft. As DNA, the CDR3 is TGTGCCAGCAGGGACAGTCAAATCAGGACGCATGGCTACACCTTC. Translated, it gives CASRDSQIRTHGYTF.